Shown below are 14 T cell receptor beta chains from a single sample sequenced in a study of cytomegalovirus exposure and HLA in healthy donors. PCR primers comprised 60 Vbeta and 13 Jbeta primers. Libraries were prepared by immunoSEQ multiplex PCR; TCRdb keeps only in-frame clonotypes and omits some of them. The sample contains under 130,000 clones, around 76% of which appear only once. Sequencing input: PBMCs. Every receptor here comes from a man aged 35-49 years in good health and CMV-seropositive.

This clone has just a few counts. This rearrangement joins TRBV11-3 to TRBJ2-7, with 9 bases that match TRBD1. With 7 bases clipped from V and 4 bases from J, the junction kept 5 bases outside the gene matches. Germline CDR1 SGHNT, CDR2 YENEEA. The CDR3 extends over 13 amino acids. CDR3 DNA: TGTGCCAGCACCGGGACAGGGATATACGAGCAGTACTTC. It encodes CASTGTGIYEQYF.

The chain recombines TRBV25-1 with TRBJ2-3; the D is unclear. Between the trimmed V and J ends, which lost 3 bases and 4 bases, there was a span of 8 bases. Germline CDR1 and CDR2: MGHDK and SYGVNS. CDR3 size: 13 residues. CDR3 amino acids: CASSEGASDTQYF. The CDR3 DNA sequence: TGTGCCAGCAGTGAGGGCGCTTCAGATACGCAGTATTTT. The variable domain in full, with the rest retrieved from reference TRBV25-1 and TRBJ2-3, is EADIYQTPRYLVIGTGKKITLECSQTMGHDKMYWYQQDPGMELHLIHYSYGVNSTEKGDLSSESTVSRIRTEHFPLTLESARPSHTSQYLCASSEGASDTQYFGPGTRLTVL.

This chain links TRBV4-3 with TRBJ1-1, with 7 positions matching TRBD1. CDR3 length equals 15 residues. V shed 4 bases and J 1 base; nucleotides not matched to a gene: 6. In germline, CDR1 is LGHNA, CDR2 YSLEER. The CDR3 loop is CASSLDRQGNTEAFF. The CDR3 DNA reads TGCGCCAGCAGCCTAGATAGACAGGGGAACACTGAAGCTTTCTTT.

The chain employs TRBV4-1 and TRBJ2-6; TRBD1 aligns across 8 bases. Losses at the gene ends were 0 bases for V and 0 bases for J; bases not matched to a gene: 10. This CDR3 has 20 residues. Germline loops: CDR1 MGHRA, CDR2 YSYEKL. CDR3 amino acids: CASSQEWGTGYSSGANVLTF. The CDR3 DNA sequence: TGCGCCAGCAGCCAAGAATGGGGGACAGGTTATAGCTCTGGGGCCAACGTCCTGACTTTC.

The chain has TRBV15 and TRBJ2-5; 10 positions match TRBD2. Germline V gene lookup returns CDR1 LNHNV and CDR2 YYDKDF (reference sequence). V was clipped by 8 bases and J by 4 bases; unmatched bases: 10. The CDR3 is made up of 15 amino acids. The CDR3 reads CATQQLAGTSETQYF. CDR3 DNA: TGTGCCACCCAGCAACTAGCGGGGACCTCAGAGACCCAGTACTTC.

This rearrangement joins TRBV6-5 to TRBJ2-5, with TRBD1 matching 8 bases. Germline loops: CDR1 MNHEY, CDR2 SVGAGI. CDR3 size: 16 residues. Trimming at V came to 0 bases and at J to 4 bases, leaving 7 bases not matched to a gene. This chain's CDR3 is CASSYSPPGGLETQYF. CDR3 nucleotides: TGTGCCAGCAGTTACTCACCTCCAGGGGGCCTAGAGACCCAGTACTTC.

The gene calls are TRBV9 and TRBJ2-5; TRBD1 agrees at 7 bases. The CDR3 spans 13 residues. Germline CDR1 reads SGDLS; CDR2 reads YYNGEE. J lost 5 bases, V lost 3 bases, and 4 bases had no gene match. Written as DNA, the CDR3 is TGTGCCAGCAGCGAGACAGGGTTGGAGACCCAGTACTTC. Translated: CASSETGLETQYF.

V usage is TRBV2 and J usage is TRBJ2-5; 7 nucleotides match TRBD1. The CDR3 is made up of 17 amino acids. J lost 5 bases, V lost 1 base, and 13 bases had no gene match. The germline V gene encodes CDR1 SNHLY and CDR2 FYNNEI. The CDR3, as DNA: TGTGCCAGCAGTGAAGGTGAAGGGGTAGGGGGCACGGAGACCCAGTACTTC. This translates into CASSEGEGVGGTETQYF.

The J gene is TRBJ2-1, the V gene TRBV7-2; D gene ambiguous. The CDR3 covers 13 residues. The germline CDR1 and CDR2 sequences are SGHTA and FQGNSA. Trimming pared 5 bases from V and 0 bases from J, leaving 5 bases between. CDR3: CASSPSSYNEQFF. As DNA, the CDR3 is TGTGCCAGCAGCCCGAGCTCCTACAATGAGCAGTTCTTC.

The chain has TRBV27 and TRBJ2-5, with TRBD1 matching over 7 bases. The CDR3 is made up of 16 amino acids. J gave up 2 bases and V 5 bases, and 11 bases lay outside the gene matches. CDR1 and CDR2 (germline): MNHEY, SMNVEV (reference sequence). The DNA of the CDR3 is TGTGCCAGCAGTGCCCTTAGGGGGCCCACACAAGAGACCCAGTACTTC. Amino acid sequence: CASSALRGPTQETQYF.

The J gene is TRBJ1-1, the V gene TRBV7-9; D remains unclear. Trimming left V 7 bases short and J 0 bases short, with 9 bases between. Looked up from germline, CDR1 is SEHNR and CDR2 is FQNEAQ (reference sequence). The CDR3 loop spans 13 amino acids. The CDR3, as DNA: TGTGCCAGCACCGACGAGGTGAACACTGAAGCTTTCTTT. The encoded protein is CASTDEVNTEAFF. The full variable domain, in which reference TRBV7-9 and TRBJ1-1 provide the parts outside the CDR3, is DTGVSQNPRHKITKRGQNVTFRCDPISEHNRLYWYRQTLGQGPEFLTYFQNEAQLEKSRLLSDRFSAERPKGSFSTLEIQRTEQGDSAMYLCASTDEVNTEAFFGQGTRLTVV.

This rearrangement joins TRBV11-2 to TRBJ2-2, with D hard to call. CDR3 length: 14 residues. Germline V gene data show CDR1 as SGHAT and CDR2 as FQNNGV. Trimming left V 5 bases short and J 1 base short, with 8 bases between. The CDR3 bases are TGTGCCAGCAGCCCTGGAGTGAACACCGGGGAGCTGTTTTTT. Encoded protein: CASSPGVNTGELFF.

V gene TRBV7-8 combines with J gene TRBJ2-5, with TRBD1 identical over 7 bases. The CDR3 has 13 residues. CDR1 is SGHVS, CDR2 FQNEAQ, per germline. V was pared by 5 bases and J by 2 bases, with 2 bases of the junction left unmatched. CDR3: CASSRDRQETQYF. CDR3 sequence (DNA): TGTGCCAGCAGCCGGGACAGACAAGAGACCCAGTACTTC. Complete variable domain (other parts from reference TRBV7-8 and TRBJ2-5): GAGVSQSPRYKVAKRGQDVALRCDPISGHVSLFWYQQALGQGPEFLTYFQNEAQLDKSGLPSDRFFAERPEGSVSTLKIQRTQQEDSAVYLCASSRDRQETQYFGPGTRLLVL.

The rearrangement joins TRBV29-1 to TRBJ2-2; 7 nucleotides agree with TRBD1. The germline V gene encodes CDR1 SQVTM and CDR2 ANQGSEA. CDR3 length: 13 residues. After removal of 5 bases from V and 7 bases from J, the junction contained 7 bases not matched to a gene. The CDR3: CSVPGTAGGELFF. CDR3 DNA: TGCAGCGTTCCCGGGACAGCTGGCGGGGAGCTGTTTTTT.